This T cell receptor beta chain stems from a study of T cell repertoires in cytomegalovirus infection. Across the whole study: Use of recently identified HLA-C-restricted and well-studied HLA-B-restricted CMV epitopes was part of the study. Both a matching HLA type and CMV infection were indicated by public TCR beta signatures.

Via MiXCR, TCRdb re-called the reads, giving one row per CDR3 protein. The table records 250,000 to 300,000 distinct CDR3 sequences, 22% of them present only once. CDR1 is LNHNV, CDR2 YYDKDF, per germline (reference sequence). This CDR3 spans 15 amino acids. J lost 4 bases, V lost 5 bases, and 10 bases had no gene match. A word on this clonotype: What it binds is unknown.

This chain joins TRBV15 and TRBJ2-5, with 7 bases fitting TRBD1. The receptor was isolated from a human donor in good health (CMV status not recorded). Some clones in this sample may be carry-over from other donors' samples. The sequences come from cultured PBMCs, collected from culture after CMV antigen stimulation. The CDR3 is CATSRSTGFGETQYF. CDR3 sequence (DNA): TGTGCCACCAGCCGTTCGACAGGGTTTGGAGAGACCCAGTACTTC.